The next 25 T cell receptor beta chains were all read from a single sample in a study of naive and memory T cell subsets. An equimolar mix of two oligonucleotides served as the beta constant-region primer for TRBC1 and TRBC2. From the UMI-ligation and nested PCR reads, TCRdb called clonotypes with MiXCR, one entry per CDR3 protein. The data hold tens of thousands of distinct CDR3 sequences, with roughly 14% observed a single time. Sample: effector memory CD4+ T cells from blood. Subset in this sample: effector memory, CD45RA- CD27-. These receptors were obtained from a human donor in good health.

This clonotype was seen a handful of times. The chain combines TRBV27 with TRBJ2-5, with TRBD2 identical over 8 bases. The CDR3 is 13 residues long. V shed 10 bases and J 4 bases; nucleotides not matched to a gene: 8. CDR1 and CDR2 from the germline V gene are MNHEY and SMNVEV (reference sequence). The CDR3 here is CATRTSLGETQYF. The CDR3 nucleotides read TGTGCCACACGGACTAGCCTAGGAGAGACCCAGTACTTC.

This clonotype was detected a few times. J is TRBJ2-4 and V is TRBV12-3 or TRBV12-4; the D call may be TRBD1 or TRBD2 (5 bases each). This CDR3 is 12 amino acids long. V shed 6 bases and J shed 5 bases, with 8 bases lying between them. The CDR3 here is CASSLGQNIQYF. In DNA form, the CDR3 reads TGTGCCAGCAGCCTGGGACAAAACATTCAGTACTTC.

This clonotype is a singleton in its sample. A clone one base away is much larger, so this may be a read error. V and J are TRBV28 and TRBJ2-7; 7 bases map to TRBD1. Trimming at V came to 4 bases and at J to 9 bases, leaving 18 bases not matched to a gene. The CDR3 is made up of 16 amino acids. The germline CDR1 and CDR2 sequences are MDHEN and SYDVKM. As DNA, the CDR3 is TGTGCCAGCAGTTCGATACAAAGGAACAGGGGACGGGGGCAGTACTTC. It is translated as CASSSIQRNRGRGQYF.

This clonotype was detected ten times or more. V gene TRBV5-3 combines with J gene TRBJ1-5; D gene ambiguous. TRBV5-3 belongs to the ORF category, with a function that is uncertain. CDR3 length: 12 amino acids. Trimming took off 6 bases at V and 1 base at J, with 5 bases between the two ends. CDR3 sequence reads: CARTLSNQPQHF. The DNA for the CDR3 is TGTGCCAGAACATTGAGCAATCAGCCCCAGCATTTT.

CDR3 protein: CAWSRQGANEKLFF. The CDR3 coding sequence is TGTGCCTGGAGTCGACAGGGGGCTAATGAAAAACTGTTTTTT. The rearrangement uses TRBV30 and TRBJ1-4; 9 nucleotides match TRBD1. CDR3 size: 14 residues. V lost 2 bases, J lost 3 bases, and 1 base stayed unmatched. Germline V gene data show CDR1 as GTSNPN and CDR2 as SVGIG (reference sequence).

This clonotype occurred a few times. The chain links TRBV20-1 to TRBJ2-1; 13 nucleotides line up with TRBD2. CDR1 and CDR2 (germline): DFQATT, SNEGSKA (reference sequence). This CDR3 is built from 18 residues. J gave up 4 bases and V 3 bases, and 12 bases lay outside the gene matches. The CDR3 region has the DNA TGCAGTGCTAGTGGAGGGGGAACTAGCGGGAGGGTATACAATGAGCAGTTCTTC. This encodes CSASGGGTSGRVYNEQFF.

V is TRBV7-2 and J is TRBJ2-7; D possibly matches TRBD1 or TRBD2 (5 bases each). The V and J ends lost 5 bases and 0 bases respectively, with 11 bases between them. The CDR3 loop spans 14 amino acids. Germline loops: CDR1 SGHTA, CDR2 FQGNSA. The CDR3 loop is CASSRDPSSYEQYF. The DNA for the CDR3 is TGTGCCAGCAGCCGGGACCCGAGCTCCTACGAGCAGTACTTC.

In this sample, this clonotype turned up a few times. This chain joins TRBV3-1 and TRBJ1-6; D remains ambiguous. The germline V gene has CDR1 LGHDT and CDR2 YNNKEL (reference sequence). Deletions cut 2 bases from V and 8 bases from J, with 13 bases between. The CDR3 totals 15 residues. The DNA of the CDR3 is TGTGCCAGCAGCCAATCTTGGACGGGAGATTCACCCCTCCACTTT. Translated, it gives CASSQSWTGDSPLHF.

The genes are TRBV24-1 and TRBJ2-5; 7 bases map to TRBD1. Germline values: CDR1 KGHDR, CDR2 SFDVKD. Germline trimming cut 8 bases from V and 4 bases from J; bases unmatched to any gene: 15. This CDR3 comprises 16 residues. CDR3 protein: CATNTINRGQGETQYF. In DNA, the CDR3 is TGTGCCACCAATACTATTAACAGGGGCCAGGGAGAGACCCAGTACTTC.

The CDR3 nucleotides are TGTGCCAGCAGTTTTGGAGGGGCGAGGGGCTATGGCTACACCTTC. This gives the protein CASSFGGARGYGYTF. The rearrangement joins TRBV28 to TRBJ1-2; D possibly corresponds to TRBD1 (5 bases). The CDR3 sequence is 15 residues long. CDR1 is MDHEN and CDR2 is SYDVKM in the germline V gene. V was cut by 3 bases and J by 4 bases, with 15 bases left in between.

Ten or more counts support this clonotype. The V and J genes are TRBV5-5 and TRBJ2-1, with D perhaps matching TRBD2 (6 bases). V lost 4 bases and J lost 0, with 14 bases in between. The germline gives CDR1 SGHKS, CDR2 YYEKEE (reference sequence). The CDR3 is made up of 16 amino acids. In DNA, the CDR3 is TGTGCCAGCAGCCGCGTAGCGGACTTCTCCTACAATGAGCAGTTCTTC. It translates to CASSRVADFSYNEQFF.

The table lists this clonotype with a few counts. This rearrangement joins TRBV7-9 to TRBJ2-7, with D perhaps given as TRBD1 or TRBD2 (5 bases each). Germline-derived CDR1 and CDR2 are SEHNR and FQNEAQ (reference sequence). The CDR3 covers 13 residues. V was cut by 5 bases and J by 3 bases, with 11 bases left in between. CDR3 sequence: CASSPGRFYEQYF. As DNA, the CDR3 is TGTGCCAGCAGCCCGGGACGGTTCTACGAGCAGTACTTC.

This clonotype has at least ten counts. The chain uses TRBV9 and TRBJ2-1, with 10 bases that match TRBD1. V shed 2 bases and J 6 bases; nucleotides not matched to a gene: 8. CDR1 and CDR2 from the germline V gene are SGDLS and YYNGEE. There are 16 residues in the CDR3. CDR3 protein: CASSVADRGPPNEQFF. The CDR3 DNA sequence: TGTGCCAGCAGCGTGGCTGACAGGGGGCCACCCAATGAGCAGTTCTTC.

This rearrangement joins TRBV27 to TRBJ1-3; D gene ambiguous. The germline CDR1 and CDR2 sequences are MNHEY and SMNVEV (reference sequence). V was cut by 3 bases and J by 4 bases, with 7 bases left in between. The CDR3 has 13 residues. CDR3 nucleotide sequence: TGTGCCAGCAGTTTCGGTCTAGGAAACACCATATATTTT. Protein: CASSFGLGNTIYF.

The chain has TRBV19 and TRBJ2-1; 7 bases line up with TRBD2. The CDR3 loop spans 14 amino acids. Per germline, CDR1 LNHDA and CDR2 SQIVND (reference sequence). V lost 5 bases, J lost 5 bases, and 6 bases stayed unmatched. The DNA of the CDR3 is TGTGCCAGTAGTCGGCGGGAGTCCCACAATGAGCAGTTCTTC. It encodes CASSRRESHNEQFF. The full variable domain, with the rest looked up from reference TRBV19 and TRBJ2-1, is DGGITQSPKYLFRKEGQNVTLSCEQNLNHDAMYWYRQDPGQGLRLIYYSQIVNDFQKGDIAEGYSVSREKKESFPLTVTSAQKNPTAFYLCASSRRESHNEQFFGPGTRLTVL.

CDR3 DNA sequence: TGTGCCAGCAGCCAGGGTTGGACTAATGAAAAACTGTTTTTT. Translating it yields CASSQGWTNEKLFF. The gene calls are TRBV2 and TRBJ1-4; a possible D gene is TRBD1 (5 bases). Trimming pared 6 bases from V and 2 bases from J, leaving 10 bases between. The CDR3 loop spans 14 amino acids. Germline CDR1 is SNHLY and CDR2 is FYNNEI.

V usage is TRBV20-1 and J usage is TRBJ2-7; D may correspond to TRBD1 or TRBD2 (5 bases each). Germline V CDR1 and CDR2: DFQATT, SNEGSKA (reference sequence). The CDR3 is 14 amino acids. The CDR3 DNA is TGCAGCTTCTCCGGGACCGGAAGCTCCTACGAGCAGTACTTC. Its protein product is CSFSGTGSSYEQYF.

This clonotype was observed a handful of times. The chain employs TRBV30 and TRBJ1-1, with D possibly matching TRBD1 (6 bases). Germline V gene sequence: CDR1 GTSNPN, CDR2 SVGIG (reference sequence). The CDR3 has 12 residues. V lost 4 bases and J lost 0, with 6 bases in between. As DNA, the CDR3 is TGTGCCTGGAACAGGGTGAACACTGAAGCTTTCTTT. Amino acids: CAWNRVNTEAFF.

This clonotype occurred a few times. This chain joins TRBV5-1 and TRBJ2-7; D remains ambiguous. This CDR3 spans 12 amino acids. The V gene lost 6 bases and the J gene lost 6 bases, with 13 bases spanning the gap. CDR1 and CDR2 from the germline V gene are SGHRS and YFSETQ. CDR3 region: CASTTNSAEQYF. CDR3 bases: TGCGCCAGCACCACTAACTCGGCCGAGCAGTACTTC.

J is TRBJ1-3 and V is TRBV6-5; D uncertain. CDR1 is MNHEY, CDR2 SVGAGI, per germline. This CDR3 contains 15 residues. V lost 5 bases to trimming and J lost 0 bases, with 11 bases between them. CDR3 sequence: CASSNLQYSGNTIYF. Here the CDR3 DNA reads TGTGCCAGCAGTAACCTCCAGTACTCTGGAAACACCATATATTTT.

This clonotype has just a few counts. The chain has TRBV6-5 and TRBJ1-1; no definite D call. The CDR3 runs to 16 residues. Trimming left V 5 bases short and J 1 base short, with 17 bases between. Germline loops: CDR1 MNHEY, CDR2 SVGAGI. The CDR3 region has the DNA TGTGCCAGCAGTCCACCTAAAGTTAGGAAGAACACTGAAGCTTTCTTT. This sequence encodes CASSPPKVRKNTEAFF.

This clonotype was found a few times. V and J are TRBV6-2 or TRBV6-3 and TRBJ2-1, with D uncertain. The CDR3 is 13 residues long. Germline V gives CDR1 MNHEY, CDR2 SVGEGT. V lost 5 bases and J 9 bases, leaving 14 bases between the germline ends. The chain's CDR3 is CASSPRLGSEQFF. As DNA, the CDR3 is TGTGCCAGCAGTCCGCGACTTGGAAGTGAGCAGTTCTTC.

The chain links TRBV6-5 to TRBJ2-5, with 7 bases that match TRBD2. CDR3 size: 14 residues. After removal of 0 bases from V and 4 bases from J, the junction contained 2 bases not matched to a gene. Germline CDR1 MNHEY, CDR2 SVGAGI. The DNA for the CDR3 is TGTGCCAGCAGTTACTCGGGCGGGGGAGAGACCCAGTACTTC. This translates into CASSYSGGGETQYF.

This clonotype was observed a handful of times. This chain uses TRBV28 with TRBJ1-1; TRBD1 is a possible D gene (5 bases). Germline V gene data show CDR1 as MDHEN and CDR2 as SYDVKM. The CDR3 is 14 amino acids. Trimming shortened V by 5 bases and J by 7 bases, and 17 bases separated the two germline ends. This CDR3 reads CASSTNRDGDEAFF. CDR3 nucleotides: TGTGCCAGCAGTACGAACCGGGACGGTGATGAAGCTTTCTTT.

This clonotype was counted only a few times. The CDR3 nucleotides are TGTGCCAGCAGCGGACTCTCTAACTCCTACGAGCAGTACTTC. Its protein is CASSGLSNSYEQYF. The chain employs TRBV7-8 and TRBJ2-7, with a tentative D call TRBD2 (5 bases). Trimming took off 5 bases at V and 0 bases at J, with 11 bases between the two ends. This CDR3 spans 14 amino acids. Germline CDR1 SGHVS, CDR2 FQNEAQ.